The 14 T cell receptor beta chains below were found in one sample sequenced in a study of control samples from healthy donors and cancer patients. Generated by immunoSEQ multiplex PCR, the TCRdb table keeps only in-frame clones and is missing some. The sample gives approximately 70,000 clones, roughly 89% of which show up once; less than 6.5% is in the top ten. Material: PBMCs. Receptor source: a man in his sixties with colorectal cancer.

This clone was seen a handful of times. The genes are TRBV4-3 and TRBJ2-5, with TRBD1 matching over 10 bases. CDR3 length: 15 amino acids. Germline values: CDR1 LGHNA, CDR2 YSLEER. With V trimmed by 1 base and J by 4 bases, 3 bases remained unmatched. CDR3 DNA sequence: TGCGCCAGCAGCCAAGCCCGGACAGGGGGAGAGACCCAGTACTTC. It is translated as CASSQARTGGETQYF.

CDR3 protein: CASSLDPTRDKAYF. The CDR3 nucleotides read TGTGCCAGCAGCTTAGACCCAACCCGGGACAAGGCGTATTTT. The chain recombines TRBV7-2 with TRBJ2-3, with D perhaps TRBD1 (6 bases). Trimming removed 1 base from V and 14 bases from J, with 19 bases in between. The germline gives CDR1 SGHTA, CDR2 FQGNSA. The CDR3 length is 14 residues.

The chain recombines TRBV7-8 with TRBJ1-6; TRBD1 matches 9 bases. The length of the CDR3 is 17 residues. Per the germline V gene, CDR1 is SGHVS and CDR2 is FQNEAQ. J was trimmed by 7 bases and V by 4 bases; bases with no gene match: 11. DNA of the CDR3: TGTGCCAGCAGCTCACGACTCAGACAGGGGGAGAATTCACCCCTCCACTTT. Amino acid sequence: CASSSRLRQGENSPLHF.

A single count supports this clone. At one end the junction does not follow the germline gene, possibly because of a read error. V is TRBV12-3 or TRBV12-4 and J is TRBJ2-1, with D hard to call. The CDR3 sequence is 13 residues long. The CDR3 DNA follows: TGTGCCAGCAGTTCGCGGCCTTTCCGAGGAGTAATCTTC. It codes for CASSSRPFRGVIF.

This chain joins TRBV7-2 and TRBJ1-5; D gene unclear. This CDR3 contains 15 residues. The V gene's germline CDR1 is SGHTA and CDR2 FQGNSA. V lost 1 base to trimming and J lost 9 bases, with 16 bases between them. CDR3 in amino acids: CASSLGMGSPGPQHF. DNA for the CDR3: TGTGCCAGCAGCTTAGGAATGGGGTCCCCAGGGCCCCAGCATTTT.

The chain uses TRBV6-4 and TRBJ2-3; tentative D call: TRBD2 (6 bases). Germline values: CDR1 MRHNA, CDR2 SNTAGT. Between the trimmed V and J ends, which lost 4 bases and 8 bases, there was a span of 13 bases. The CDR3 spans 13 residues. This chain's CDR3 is CASSGEAEGTQYF. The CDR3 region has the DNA TGTGCCAGCAGTGGGGAAGCGGAGGGTACGCAGTATTTT.

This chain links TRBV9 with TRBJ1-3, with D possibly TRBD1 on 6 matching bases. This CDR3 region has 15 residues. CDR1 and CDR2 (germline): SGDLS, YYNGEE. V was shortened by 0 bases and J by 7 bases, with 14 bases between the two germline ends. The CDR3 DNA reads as TGTGCCAGCAGCGTAGATCCAGGGGTTTTTAACACCATATATTTT. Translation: CASSVDPGVFNTIYF.

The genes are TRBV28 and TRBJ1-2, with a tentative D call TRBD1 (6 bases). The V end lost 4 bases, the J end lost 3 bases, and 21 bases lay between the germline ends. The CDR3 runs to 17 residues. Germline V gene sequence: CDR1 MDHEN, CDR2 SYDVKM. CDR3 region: CASSSHGRSRGDYGYTF. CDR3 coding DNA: TGTGCCAGCAGTTCCCACGGTAGATCCAGGGGCGACTATGGCTACACCTTC.

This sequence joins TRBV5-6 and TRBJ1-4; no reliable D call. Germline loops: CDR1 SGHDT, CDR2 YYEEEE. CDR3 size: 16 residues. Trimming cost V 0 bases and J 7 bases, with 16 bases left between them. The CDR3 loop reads CASSLDGWTSGEKLFF. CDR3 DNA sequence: TGTGCCAGCAGCTTGGATGGGTGGACCTCGGGTGAAAAACTGTTTTTT.

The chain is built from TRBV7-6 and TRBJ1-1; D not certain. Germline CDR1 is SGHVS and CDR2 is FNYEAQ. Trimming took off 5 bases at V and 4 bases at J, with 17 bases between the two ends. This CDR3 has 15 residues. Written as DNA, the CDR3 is TGTGCCAGCAGCGCTACGCAGTCTCCAACCACTGAAGCTTTCTTT. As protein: CASSATQSPTTEAFF.

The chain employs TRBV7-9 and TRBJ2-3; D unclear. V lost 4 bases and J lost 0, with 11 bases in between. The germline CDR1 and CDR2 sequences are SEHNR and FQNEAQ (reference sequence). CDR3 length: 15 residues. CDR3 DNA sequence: TGTGCCAGCAGCTCCGGACGTTCTAGCACAGATACGCAGTATTTT. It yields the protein CASSSGRSSTDTQYF.

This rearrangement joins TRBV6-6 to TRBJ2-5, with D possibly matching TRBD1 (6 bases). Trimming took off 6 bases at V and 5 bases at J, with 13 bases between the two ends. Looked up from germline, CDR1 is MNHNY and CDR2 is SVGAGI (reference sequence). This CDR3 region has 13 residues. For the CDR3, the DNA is TGTGCCAGCAGACCCACAGGGATTGAGACCCAGTACTTC. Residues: CASRPTGIETQYF.

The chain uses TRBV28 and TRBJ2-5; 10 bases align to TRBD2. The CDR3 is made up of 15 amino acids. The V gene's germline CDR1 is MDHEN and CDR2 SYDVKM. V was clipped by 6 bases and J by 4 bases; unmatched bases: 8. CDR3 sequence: CASSPPGLATETQYF. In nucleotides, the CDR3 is TGTGCCAGCAGCCCCCCGGGACTAGCGACAGAGACCCAGTACTTC.

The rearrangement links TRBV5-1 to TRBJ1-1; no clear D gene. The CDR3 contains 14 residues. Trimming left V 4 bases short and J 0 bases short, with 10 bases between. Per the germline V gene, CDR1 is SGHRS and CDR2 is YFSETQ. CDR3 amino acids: CASSNDGMNTEAFF. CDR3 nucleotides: TGCGCCAGCAGCAATGACGGTATGAACACTGAAGCTTTCTTT.